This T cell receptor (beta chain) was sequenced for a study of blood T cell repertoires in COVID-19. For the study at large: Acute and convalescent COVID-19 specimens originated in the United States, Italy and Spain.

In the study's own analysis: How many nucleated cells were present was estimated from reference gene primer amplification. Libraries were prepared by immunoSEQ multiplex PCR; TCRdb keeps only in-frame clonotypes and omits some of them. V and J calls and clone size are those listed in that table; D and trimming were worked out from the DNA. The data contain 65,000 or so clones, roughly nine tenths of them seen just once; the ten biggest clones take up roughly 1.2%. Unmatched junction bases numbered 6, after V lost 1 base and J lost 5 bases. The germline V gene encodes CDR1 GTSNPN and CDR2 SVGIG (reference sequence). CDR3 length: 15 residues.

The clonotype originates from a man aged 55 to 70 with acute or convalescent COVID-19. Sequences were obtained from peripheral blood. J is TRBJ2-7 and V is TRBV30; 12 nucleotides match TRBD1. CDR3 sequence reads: CAWSGARDRGHEQYF. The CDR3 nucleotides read TGTGCCTGGAGTGGGGCCCGGGACAGGGGGCACGAGCAGTACTTC.